These 22 T cell receptor beta chains originate from one sample sequenced in a study of blood T cell repertoires in COVID-19 (dated by TCRdb to the early 2020s). The library was generated by the immunoSEQ multiplex PCR assay. Sourced from immuneACCESS, this table was stored by TCRdb with only in-frame sequences that have V and J called. A share of the clones is absent; for the studies checked, an unresolved V gene accounts for under half, and the remainder has no known explanation. In all, the sample holds 250,000 to 400,000 clones, and 90% of those were seen once. The ten largest account for 2.5% to 3.5% of the sample. Material for sequencing was peripheral blood. Receptors were obtained from a woman in her twenties or thirties with COVID-19, enrolled during active disease.

This clone was seen more than once but under ten times. This chain links TRBV7-9 with TRBJ1-1, with 7 bases lining up with TRBD1. There are 13 residues in the CDR3. The germline CDR1 and CDR2 sequences are SEHNR and FQNEAQ (reference sequence). V shed 6 bases and J 4 bases; nucleotides not matched to a gene: 5. In DNA, the CDR3 is TGTGCCAGCAGAGCTGGGACAGTCACTGAAGCTTTCTTT. This codes for CASRAGTVTEAFF.

The V gene is TRBV4-1, the J gene TRBJ2-7; TRBD1 is a possible D gene (6 bases). CDR3 size: 14 residues. Germline lookup yields CDR1 MGHRA and CDR2 YSYEKL. V lost 0 bases to trimming and J lost 2 bases, with 8 bases between them. CDR3 coding DNA: TGCGCCAGCAGCCAAGACAGGGGTACCTACGAGCAGTACTTC. Translated: CASSQDRGTYEQYF.

This clone has only one observation. The rearrangement uses TRBV10-2 and TRBJ2-5; D uncertain. Germline V gene data show CDR1 as WSHSY and CDR2 as SAAADI. Trimming stripped 5 bases from V and 1 base from J, with 14 bases between. The CDR3 sequence is 15 residues long. The CDR3 region is CASSLIGELQETQYF. The CDR3 DNA reads as TGCGCCAGCAGTCTCATTGGAGAACTCCAAGAGACCCAGTACTTC.

Details on this clone: Compared with germline, one end of the junction differs, possibly owing to a read error. V and J are TRBV7-2 and TRBJ1-4; 8 bases fit TRBD1. Per germline, CDR1 SGHTA and CDR2 FQGNSA. The CDR3 extends over 14 amino acids. The CDR3 spells CASRVTGANEKLFF. The DNA for the CDR3 is TGTGCCAGCAGGGTGACAGGGGCTAACGAAAAACTGTTTTTT.

The chain links TRBV19 to TRBJ1-2; D remains unclear. The CDR3 is 15 residues long. V was shortened by 3 bases and J by 1 base, with 12 bases between the two germline ends. The V gene's germline CDR1 is LNHDA and CDR2 SQIVND (reference sequence). The DNA of the CDR3 is TGTGCCAGTAGTATTAACCGAGAGGGTAACTATGGCTACACCTTC. Translation gives CASSINREGNYGYTF.

The J gene is TRBJ1-2, the V gene TRBV10-2, with a tentative D call TRBD1 (5 bases). Germline V gene data show CDR1 as WSHSY and CDR2 as SAAADI. This CDR3 is 14 amino acids long. The ends were cut back, 7 bases at V and 4 bases at J, with 16 bases in the middle. The CDR3, as DNA: TGCGCCAGCAAGGCGGGGGAGGGATTCTATGGCTACACCTTC. Translated: CASKAGEGFYGYTF.

The rearrangement joins TRBV12-3 or TRBV12-4 to TRBJ2-1, with 8 bases identical to TRBD2. This CDR3 is 12 amino acids long. The V segment lost 7 bases and the J segment 8 bases; nucleotides outside the gene matches: 4. CDR3 loop: CASTGLVDEQFF. In DNA, the CDR3 is TGTGCCAGCACGGGACTAGTAGATGAGCAGTTCTTC.

The chain recombines TRBV9 with TRBJ1-1, with 7 bases fitting TRBD1. There are 14 residues in the CDR3. Germline V gene data show CDR1 as SGDLS and CDR2 as YYNGEE. After removal of 4 bases from V and 4 bases from J, the junction contained 7 bases not matched to a gene. The CDR3 sequence is CASSPRQGPTEAFF. In DNA, the CDR3 is TGTGCCAGCAGCCCCCGACAGGGACCCACTGAAGCTTTCTTT. Supplemented by reference TRBV9 and TRBJ1-1, the full variable domain reads DSGVTQTPKHLITATGQRVTLRCSPRSGDLSVYWYQQSLDQGLQFLIQYYNGEERAKGNILERFSAQQFPDLHSELNLSSLELGDSALYFCASSPRQGPTEAFFGQGTRLTVV.

This clone was counted once. The rearrangement links TRBV29-1 to TRBJ1-1, with D possibly being TRBD1 (5 bases). The CDR3 contains 19 residues. V shed 6 bases and J shed 0 bases, with 29 bases lying between them. The germline V gene encodes CDR1 SQVTM and CDR2 ANQGSEA. CDR3 protein: CSVQRTREIAGPVNTEAFF. The CDR3 DNA follows: TGCAGCGTGCAGAGGACAAGGGAAATAGCAGGCCCGGTGAACACTGAAGCTTTCTTT.

V usage is TRBV11-2 and J usage is TRBJ1-3; D remains ambiguous. Germline assignment: CDR1 SGHAT and CDR2 FQNNGV. CDR3 length equals 14 residues. V was shortened by 5 bases and J by 8 bases, with 16 bases between the two germline ends. The CDR3 here is CASSPNRGPDTIYF. The CDR3 region has the DNA TGTGCCAGCAGCCCTAATCGAGGGCCGGACACCATATATTTT.

This chain connects TRBV18 to TRBJ1-2, with 7 bases identical to TRBD1. The V gene's germline CDR1 is KGHSH and CDR2 LQKENI. The CDR3 sequence is 13 residues long. Losses at the gene ends were 0 bases for V and 7 bases for J; bases not matched to a gene: 2. This chain's CDR3 is CASSPPDRVGYTF. DNA of the CDR3: TGTGCCAGCTCACCACCCGACAGGGTTGGCTACACCTTC.

The rearrangement joins TRBV18 to TRBJ1-1; no definite D call. The germline V gene encodes CDR1 KGHSH and CDR2 LQKENI. Trimming stripped 5 bases from V and 1 base from J, with 8 bases between. The CDR3 spans 13 residues. As DNA, the CDR3 is TGTGCCAGCTCAGGAGGTACGAACACTGAAGCTTTCTTT. Protein sequence: CASSGGTNTEAFF. Together with reference TRBV18 and TRBJ1-1, the CDR3 gives the full variable domain: NAGVMQNPRHLVRRRGQEARLRCSPMKGHSHVYWYRQLPEEGLKFMVYLQKENIIDESGMPKERFSAEFPKEGPSILRIQQVVRGDSAAYFCASSGGTNTEAFFGQGTRLTVV.

The V gene is TRBV6-1, the J gene TRBJ2-7, with 11 nucleotides matching TRBD1. CDR3 length: 16 amino acids. V was pared by 4 bases and J by 6 bases, with 11 bases of the junction left unmatched. Per germline, CDR1 MNHNS and CDR2 SASEGT. The CDR3 region is CASSAGAGTGGGEQYF. The CDR3 nucleotides read TGTGCCAGCAGTGCGGGCGCCGGGACAGGGGGTGGCGAGCAGTACTTC.

The rearrangement joins TRBV5-1 to TRBJ1-1; D is unresolved. Germline V lookup: CDR1 SGHRS, CDR2 YFSETQ. V lost 1 base to trimming and J lost 1 base, with 11 bases between them. This CDR3 comprises 15 residues. CDR3 region: CASSLNIQANTEAFF. The CDR3 DNA reads as TGCGCCAGCAGCTTGAATATTCAGGCGAACACTGAAGCTTTCTTT.

V gene TRBV27 combines with J gene TRBJ1-5; D is possibly TRBD1 (6 bases). Germline V gene sequence: CDR1 MNHEY, CDR2 SMNVEV (reference sequence). Trimming took 6 bases from V and 0 from J, leaving 12 bases between them. CDR3 length: 15 amino acids. CDR3 in amino acids: CASSRTEDSNQPQHF. The CDR3 DNA sequence: TGTGCCAGCAGCAGGACAGAAGATAGCAATCAGCCCCAGCATTTT.

CDR3 loop: CSVAPSGAKETQYF. The CDR3 region has the DNA TGCAGCGTTGCTCCTAGCGGAGCCAAAGAGACCCAGTACTTC. V is TRBV29-1 and J is TRBJ2-5; TRBD2 matches 7 bases. The CDR3 totals 14 residues. The V segment lost 4 bases and the J segment 3 bases; nucleotides outside the gene matches: 8. Germline CDR1 and CDR2: SQVTM and ANQGSEA.

V is TRBV14 and J is TRBJ1-6; D not certain. Germline V gene lookup returns CDR1 SGHDN and CDR2 FVKESK. The CDR3 runs to 14 residues. Trimming took 0 bases from V and 6 from J, leaving 6 bases between them. The CDR3 reads CASSQDSINSPLHF. CDR3 bases: TGTGCCAGCAGCCAAGATTCCATTAATTCACCCCTCCACTTT.

The gene calls are TRBV7-9 and TRBJ1-5; the match to TRBD1 covers 7 bases. In germline, CDR1 is SEHNR, CDR2 FQNEAQ (reference sequence). V shed 5 bases and J 5 bases; nucleotides not matched to a gene: 0. The CDR3 runs 12 residues. CDR3 bases: TGTGCCAGCAGCCAGGGGGATCAGCCCCAGCATTTT. Its protein product is CASSQGDQPQHF.

V and J are TRBV28 and TRBJ2-5, with 7 bases matching TRBD1. The V gene's germline CDR1 is MDHEN and CDR2 SYDVKM. The CDR3 length is 14 residues. V trimming: 6 bases; J trimming: 2 bases; junction bases outside the gene matches: 6. The CDR3 protein is CASSPGTAQETQYF. In DNA form, the CDR3 reads TGTGCCAGCAGCCCCGGGACAGCTCAAGAGACCCAGTACTTC.

The gene calls are TRBV13 and TRBJ2-7; D unclear. V was cut by 1 base and J by 3 bases, with 7 bases left in between. The CDR3 is made up of 13 amino acids. Germline V gene sequence: CDR1 PRHDT, CDR2 FYEKMQ (reference sequence). The chain's CDR3 is CASSLAGNYEQYF. For the CDR3, the DNA is TGTGCCAGCAGCTTAGCTGGCAACTACGAGCAGTACTTC.

As regards this clone: In the same sample, other DNA sequences code for this CDR3. V and J are TRBV6-2 or TRBV6-3 and TRBJ1-3; maybe TRBD1 (5 bases). The CDR3 is 14 residues long. The germline V and J ends were trimmed by 2 bases and 4 bases, with 9 bases remaining between them. Germline loops: CDR1 MNHEY, CDR2 SVGEGT. The CDR3 reads CASSYGGTGNTIYF. CDR3 DNA sequence: TGTGCCAGCAGTTACGGAGGGACCGGAAACACCATATATTTT.

This clone has only a few counts. V usage is TRBV5-5 and J usage is TRBJ1-2; possibly TRBD1 for D (5 bases). The CDR3 spans 14 residues. The V gene lost 0 bases and the J gene lost 5 bases, with 11 bases spanning the gap. CDR1 SGHKS and CDR2 YYEKEE come from the germline V gene (reference sequence). As DNA, the CDR3 is TGTGCCAGCAGCTTGGATGGGGGGAGATATGGCTACACCTTC. This gives the protein CASSLDGGRYGYTF.